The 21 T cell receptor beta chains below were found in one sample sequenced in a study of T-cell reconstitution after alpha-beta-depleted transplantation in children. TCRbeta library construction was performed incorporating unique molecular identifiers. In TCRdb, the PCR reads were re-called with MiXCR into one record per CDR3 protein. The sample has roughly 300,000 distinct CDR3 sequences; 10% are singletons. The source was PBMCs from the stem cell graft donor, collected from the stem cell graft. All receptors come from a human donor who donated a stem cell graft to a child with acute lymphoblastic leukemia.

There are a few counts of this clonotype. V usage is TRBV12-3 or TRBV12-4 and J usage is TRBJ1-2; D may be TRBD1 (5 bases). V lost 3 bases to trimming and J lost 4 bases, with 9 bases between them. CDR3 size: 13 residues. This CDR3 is CASSLEGAYGYTF. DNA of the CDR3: TGTGCCAGCAGTTTGGAAGGGGCCTATGGCTACACCTTC.

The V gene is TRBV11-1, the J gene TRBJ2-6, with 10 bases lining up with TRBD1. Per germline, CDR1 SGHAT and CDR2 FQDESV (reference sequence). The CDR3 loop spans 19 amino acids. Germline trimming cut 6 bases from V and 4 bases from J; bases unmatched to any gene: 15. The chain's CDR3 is CASSSHLADRGSGANVLTF. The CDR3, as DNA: TGTGCCAGCAGTTCTCATTTAGCGGACAGGGGGTCCGGGGCCAACGTCCTGACTTTC.

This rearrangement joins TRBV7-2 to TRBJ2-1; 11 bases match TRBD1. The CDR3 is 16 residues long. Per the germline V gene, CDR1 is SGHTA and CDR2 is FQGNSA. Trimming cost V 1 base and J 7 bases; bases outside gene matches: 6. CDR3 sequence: CASSLVGTGGGNEQFF. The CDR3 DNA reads TGTGCCAGCAGCTTAGTAGGGACAGGGGGAGGAAATGAGCAGTTCTTC. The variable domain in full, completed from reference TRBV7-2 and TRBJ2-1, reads GAGVSQSPSNKVTEKGKDVELRCDPISGHTALYWYRQSLGQGLEFLIYFQGNSAPDKSGLPSDRFSAERTGGSVSTLTIQRTQQEDSAVYLCASSLVGTGGGNEQFFGPGTRLTVL.

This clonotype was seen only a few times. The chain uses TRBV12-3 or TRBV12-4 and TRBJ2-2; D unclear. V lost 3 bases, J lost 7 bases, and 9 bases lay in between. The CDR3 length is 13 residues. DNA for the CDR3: TGTGCCAGCAGTTTCTCTACCGGCGGGGAGCTGTTTTTT. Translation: CASSFSTGGELFF.

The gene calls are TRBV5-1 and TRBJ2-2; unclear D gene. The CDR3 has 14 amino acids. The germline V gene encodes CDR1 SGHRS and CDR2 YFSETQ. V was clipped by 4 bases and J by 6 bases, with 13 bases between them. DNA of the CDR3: TGCGCCAGCAGCCCTACCACAGTGGCCGGGGAGCTGTTTTTT. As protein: CASSPTTVAGELFF.

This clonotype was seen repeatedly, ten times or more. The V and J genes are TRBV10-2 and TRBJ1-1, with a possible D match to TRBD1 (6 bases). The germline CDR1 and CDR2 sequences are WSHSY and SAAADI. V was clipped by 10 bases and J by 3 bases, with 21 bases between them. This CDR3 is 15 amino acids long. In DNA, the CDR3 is TGCGCCATTCAAAGCGGACTGACAGGAGACACTGAAGCTTTCTTT. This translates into CAIQSGLTGDTEAFF.

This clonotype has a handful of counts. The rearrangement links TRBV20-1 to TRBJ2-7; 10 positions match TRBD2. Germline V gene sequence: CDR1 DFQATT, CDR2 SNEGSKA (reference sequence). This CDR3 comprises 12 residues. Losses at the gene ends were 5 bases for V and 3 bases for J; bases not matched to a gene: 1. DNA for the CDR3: TGCAGTGCTGGGACTAGCGACTACGAGCAGTACTTC. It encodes CSAGTSDYEQYF.

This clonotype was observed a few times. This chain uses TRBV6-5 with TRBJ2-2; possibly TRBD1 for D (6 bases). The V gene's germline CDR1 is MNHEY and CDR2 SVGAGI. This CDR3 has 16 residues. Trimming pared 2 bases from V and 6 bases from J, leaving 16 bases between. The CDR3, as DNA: TGTGCCAGCAGTTACCGCCCACAGGGTTTGTCCGGGGAGCTGTTTTTT. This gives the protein CASSYRPQGLSGELFF.

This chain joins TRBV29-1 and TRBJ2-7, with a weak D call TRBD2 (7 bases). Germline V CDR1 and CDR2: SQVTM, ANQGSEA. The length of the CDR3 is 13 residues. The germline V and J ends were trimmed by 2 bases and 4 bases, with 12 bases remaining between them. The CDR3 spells CSVESGRGYEQYF. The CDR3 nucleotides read TGCAGCGTTGAATCTGGGAGGGGGTACGAGCAGTACTTC.

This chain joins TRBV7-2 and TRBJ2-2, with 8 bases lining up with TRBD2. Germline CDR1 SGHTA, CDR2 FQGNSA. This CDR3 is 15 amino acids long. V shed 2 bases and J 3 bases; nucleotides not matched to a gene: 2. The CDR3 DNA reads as TGTGCCAGCAGCTTAAGCGGGAGACACACCGGGGAGCTGTTTTTT. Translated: CASSLSGRHTGELFF.

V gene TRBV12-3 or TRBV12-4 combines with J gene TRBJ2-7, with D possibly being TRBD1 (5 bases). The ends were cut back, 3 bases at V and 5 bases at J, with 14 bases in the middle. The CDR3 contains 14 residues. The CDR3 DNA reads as TGTGCCAGCAGTTTCTCCGGGCAGGGTGACGAGCAGTACTTC. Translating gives CASSFSGQGDEQYF.

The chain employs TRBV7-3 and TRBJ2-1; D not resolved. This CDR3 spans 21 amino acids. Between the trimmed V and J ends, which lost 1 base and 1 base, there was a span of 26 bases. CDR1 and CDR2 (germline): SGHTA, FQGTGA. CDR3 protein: CASSLSWPTMTGEKSYNEQFF. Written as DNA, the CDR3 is TGTGCCAGCAGCTTAAGTTGGCCCACAATGACCGGAGAGAAGTCCTACAATGAGCAGTTCTTC.

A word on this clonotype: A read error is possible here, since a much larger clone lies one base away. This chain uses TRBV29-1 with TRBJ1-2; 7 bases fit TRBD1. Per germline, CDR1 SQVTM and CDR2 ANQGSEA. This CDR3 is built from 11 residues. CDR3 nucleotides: TGCAGCGTTGGGACAGGCTATGGCTACATCTTC. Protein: CSVGTGYGYIF.

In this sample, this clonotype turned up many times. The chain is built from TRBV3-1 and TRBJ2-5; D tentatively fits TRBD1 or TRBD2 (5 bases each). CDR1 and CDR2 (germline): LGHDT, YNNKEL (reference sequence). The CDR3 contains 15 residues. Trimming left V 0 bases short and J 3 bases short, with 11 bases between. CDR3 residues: CASSQEDGTEETQYF. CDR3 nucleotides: TGTGCCAGCAGCCAAGAAGACGGGACGGAAGAGACCCAGTACTTC.

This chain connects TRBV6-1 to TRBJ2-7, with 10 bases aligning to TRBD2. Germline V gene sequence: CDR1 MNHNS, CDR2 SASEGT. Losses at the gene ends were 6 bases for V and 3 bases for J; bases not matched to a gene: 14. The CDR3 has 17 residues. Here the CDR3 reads CASSPSPPAGGVYEQYF. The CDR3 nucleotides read TGTGCCAGCAGCCCGTCCCCCCCAGCGGGAGGGGTCTACGAGCAGTACTTC.

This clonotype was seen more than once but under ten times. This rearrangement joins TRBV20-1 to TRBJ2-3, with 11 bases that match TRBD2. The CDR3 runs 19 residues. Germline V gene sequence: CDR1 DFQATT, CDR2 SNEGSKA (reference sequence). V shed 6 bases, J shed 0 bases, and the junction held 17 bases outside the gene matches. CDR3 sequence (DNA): TGCAGTGCCCAAGGGGGACTAGCGGAAATTTATACTAGCACAGATACGCAGTATTTT. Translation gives CSAQGGLAEIYTSTDTQYF.

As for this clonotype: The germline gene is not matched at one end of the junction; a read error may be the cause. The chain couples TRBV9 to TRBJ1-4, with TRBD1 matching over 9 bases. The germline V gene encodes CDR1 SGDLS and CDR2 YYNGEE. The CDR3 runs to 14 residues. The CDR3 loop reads CASSGTGDIEKMFF. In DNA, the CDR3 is TGTGCCAGCAGCGGGACAGGGGATATTGAAAAAATGTTTTTT.

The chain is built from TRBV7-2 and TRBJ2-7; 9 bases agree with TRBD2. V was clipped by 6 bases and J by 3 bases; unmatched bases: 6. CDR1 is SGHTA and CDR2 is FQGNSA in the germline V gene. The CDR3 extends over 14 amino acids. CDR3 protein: CASRISGGGYEQYF. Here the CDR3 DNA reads TGTGCCAGCAGAATTAGCGGGGGAGGCTACGAGCAGTACTTC.

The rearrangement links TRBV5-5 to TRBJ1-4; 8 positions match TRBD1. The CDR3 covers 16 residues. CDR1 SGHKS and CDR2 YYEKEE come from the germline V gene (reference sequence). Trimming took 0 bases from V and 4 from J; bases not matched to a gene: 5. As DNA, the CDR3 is TGTGCCAGCAGCTTGGGGGCCGGACAGGGTAATGAAAAACTGTTTTTT. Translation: CASSLGAGQGNEKLFF.

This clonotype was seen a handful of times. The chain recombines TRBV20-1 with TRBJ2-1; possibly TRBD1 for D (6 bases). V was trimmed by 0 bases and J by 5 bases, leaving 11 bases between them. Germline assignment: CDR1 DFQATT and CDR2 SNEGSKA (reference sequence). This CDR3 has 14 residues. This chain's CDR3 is CSAREGAMNNEQFF. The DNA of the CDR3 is TGCAGTGCTAGAGAGGGGGCCATGAACAATGAGCAGTTCTTC.

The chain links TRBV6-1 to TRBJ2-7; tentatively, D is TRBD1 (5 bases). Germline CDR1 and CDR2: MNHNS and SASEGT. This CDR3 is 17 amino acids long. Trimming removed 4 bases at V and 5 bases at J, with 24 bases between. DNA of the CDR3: TGTGCCAGCAGTGTTTCCCCGCAACTAAGGGGTAAGGACGAGCAGTACTTC. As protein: CASSVSPQLRGKDEQYF.